This T cell receptor (beta chain) originates from a study of T cell clones after liver transplantation. Trimming took 5 bases from V and 1 from J, leaving 13 bases between them. Germline V gene lookup returns CDR1 SGHTA and CDR2 FQGTGA. CDR3 length: 15 amino acids. Clones were sequenced by immunoSEQ multiplex PCR, and TCRdb holds only the in-frame ones, with some missing. This table has roughly 53,000 clones, roughly three quarters appearing once. Study conclusions and caveats: Post-transplant, graft-donor-reactive CD4 TCRbeta sequences in blood dropped significantly in most of the 8 subjects.

As concerns this clone: Antigen unknown.

This specimen was CD4+ T cells from blood, taken at the 22-month timepoint. The source of this sequence is a human patient who received a liver transplant. The T cells may partly be graft donor cells. V is TRBV7-3 and J is TRBJ2-3, with D possibly matching TRBD2 (6 bases). The CDR3 spells CASSRYGGGTDTQYF. The CDR3 DNA sequence: TGTGCCAGCAGCCGCTACGGGGGAGGCACAGATACGCAGTATTTT.